This TCR beta chain originates from a study of chemoradiotherapy in HPV16-positive cancers. Points from the study as a whole: Candidate HPV-specific clones and E7-related TCR motifs grew in tumor during treatment.

Concerning this clone: The antigen is unknown.

Method: immunoSEQ multiplex PCR; TCRdb's copy keeps in-frame clones and lacks some. The data show roughly 15,000 clones, about four fifths seen once. The germline V gene has CDR1 SEHNR and CDR2 FQNEAQ (reference sequence). CDR3 length: 14 amino acids. Between the trimmed V and J ends, which lost 4 bases and 1 base, there was a span of 10 bases. The chain joins TRBV7-9 to TRBJ1-1; no clear D. The sequence was collected from a human donor with HPV-associated anogenital cancer. The specimen was taken from a patient who underwent chemoradiotherapy. For the CDR3, the DNA is TGTGCCAGCAGCTCGACGGATTGGAACACTGAAGCTTTCTTT. It translates to CASSSTDWNTEAFF.